Here is one T cell receptor (beta chain) with its context. Its antigen is currently unknown. V shed 0 bases, J shed 4 bases, and the junction held 13 bases outside the gene matches. CDR3 length: 21 amino acids. The ViraFEST assay expanded antigen-specific CD4+ T cells with viral peptide pools before sequencing. Scientists isolated CD4+ T cells after a roughly nine-day culture period ended. The vaccine recipients had no prior SARS-CoV-2 infection, with negative nucleocapsid antibodies. Each culture had half its medium swapped for IL-2 medium on days 3 and 7. This sample is part of a study of vaccination effects on CD4 cells after COVID-19. In the study overall: Vaccination of participants consisted of two doses of either the BNT162b2 or mRNA-1273 vaccine.

Using immunoSEQ multiplex PCR, the repertoire was profiled, and TCRdb retains in-frame clones only, with some absent. The table lists over 25,000 clones, more than 65% of them singletons. Study findings and constraints: A shortage of convalescent patients and an absence of early post-infection timepoints characterized the study.

The sample in question was CD4+ T cells from PBMCs cultured with HCoV-NL63 spike peptides, obtained before COVID-19 vaccination. This TCR was sampled from a human donor who received a COVID-19 vaccine. This sequence joins TRBV23-1 and TRBJ1-6; TRBD1 agrees at 12 bases. TRBV23-1 is an open reading frame whose function is uncertain. In DNA, the CDR3 is TGCGCCAGCAGTCAATCGTATCCCGAACCGGGACAGGGGGCTTATAATTCACCCCTCCACTTT. Its protein is CASSQSYPEPGQGAYNSPLHF.